This TCR delta chain was captured in a study of Vγ9Vδ2 T cells in congenital toxoplasmosis (dated by TCRdb to the early 2020s). In the study overall: The diagnosis of congenital toxoplasmosis relied on IgG, IgM and IgA serology, Western blot and an in-house interferon-gamma release assay. Gamma and delta chain CDR3 repertoires of sorted blood gammadelta T cells were compared between congenitally T. gondii-infected and uninfected infants. Sequencing of the repertoires was done on samples from infants at two time points: 2 months after birth and 1 year of age. At 2 months, TCR sequencing included five or six infected and approximately ten uninfected infants, and at 1 year it included 3 infected and 4 uninfected infants. Results and caveats for the whole study, not just this receptor: Both infected and uninfected infants showed high prevalence of a public TRGV9 clonotype. Two months was the earliest age with enough suitable sample material for TCR repertoire analysis, so newborn repertoires were not sequenced. At 1 year of age, repertoire differences between infected and uninfected infants were less clear than at 2 months. Among approximately 2-month-old infants, germline-encoded fetal-type TRDV2 CDR3 sequences seemed to show up more often in infected than in uninfected infants, which suggests an in utero expansion footprint. At 2 months, TRGV9 and TRDV2 CDR3s of infected infants appeared to carry fewer N additions than uninfected infants, especially TRDV2-TRDJ1 sequences.

The same treatment, using spiramycin and/or pyrimethamine plus sulfadiazine plus folinic acid, was given to mothers of both infected and uninfected infants. Every infant, whether infected or uninfected, was delivered at term, after more than 37 weeks of gestation. About 0.95 mL of blood was turned into PBMCs through Lymphoprep gradient centrifugation, and the PBMCs were then cryopreserved in liquid nitrogen and sent to Belgium. After thawing, the PBMCs were labeled with Zombie NIR viability dye and stained with antibodies against CD3, TCR gammadelta, Vgamma9 and Vdelta2. Sorting of CD3+ TCRgammadelta+ T cells was performed on a FACSAria III, reaching a mean purity of roughly 98%. For each sample, the RNeasy Micro Kit was used to isolate RNA from about 10,000 sorted gammadelta T cells. The infants were born to mothers who were enrolled with primary T. gondii infection during pregnancy. Peripheral blood samples from the infants were taken at an outpatient microbiology and virology center in Pavia, Italy.

By how much of the sample it makes up, this clone is medium-sized (0.01 to 0.1%). Its target antigen remains unknown. No qualities accompany the bases; no much larger clone lies one base away. cDNA was made by template-switch reverse transcription with TRGC- and TRDC-specific primers in one tube, using SuperScript II. The TRGC primer was designed to bind both the TRGC1 and TRGC2 constant genes. The KAPA Real-Time Library Amplification Kit was used for TRG and TRD amplification, and AMPure XP bead purification was performed between steps. Index PCR with the Nextera XT Index Kit was used to attach Illumina sequencing adapters. TRG and TRD amplicons were sequenced on an Illumina MiSeq with the V2 300 kit, giving 150 bp paired-end reads. Per the authors' processing: Before any further analysis, FastQC version 0.11.8 was used to assess read quality. Reads were mapped to GenBank TRG or TRD reference genes, and MiXCR version 3.0.3 was used to assemble CDR3 sequences. MiXCR defaults were kept, except that TRDD gene segments were assembled using 3 rather than 5 consecutive nucleotides. N additions, CDR3 length, J segment length and clonotype sharing between samples were all calculated using VDJtools version 1.2.1. CDR3 sequences that were out of frame or contained stop codons were removed from the analysis. The overlap of infant repertoires with previously published Vgamma9Vdelta2 repertoires from fetal, cord blood and adult blood was compared. Clone calls in TCRdb were regenerated from the public reads with CATT, after which identical DNA sequences shared one row. These V and J calls originate from TCRdb's pipeline instead of the authors' own analysis. Across this sample there are 970 or so delta-chain clones, with over 15% seen only once. The ten largest clonotypes hold about 10% of the sample.

V loses 0 bases, J loses 3 bases, and the germline ends lie 10 bases apart. The CDR3 runs 14 amino acids, cysteine and phenylalanine included. Only the CDR3 DNA stays, 42 bases, in frame from base 1. Via the germline V gene, CDR1 is GEAIGNYY and CDR2 EKD. The TCR was taken from a child under 10 years old born to a mother with Toxoplasma gondii infection during pregnancy, either congenitally infected or uninfected (not recorded which). The sequencing sample was made of gamma-delta T cells from blood. In this chain, TRDV2 is recombined with TRDJ1; TRDD3 is possibly the D segment (5 matching bases). The DNA reads TGTGCCTGTGACACCTTGGGGCTCTCCGATAAACTCATCTTT. Its protein reads: CACDTLGLSDKLIF.